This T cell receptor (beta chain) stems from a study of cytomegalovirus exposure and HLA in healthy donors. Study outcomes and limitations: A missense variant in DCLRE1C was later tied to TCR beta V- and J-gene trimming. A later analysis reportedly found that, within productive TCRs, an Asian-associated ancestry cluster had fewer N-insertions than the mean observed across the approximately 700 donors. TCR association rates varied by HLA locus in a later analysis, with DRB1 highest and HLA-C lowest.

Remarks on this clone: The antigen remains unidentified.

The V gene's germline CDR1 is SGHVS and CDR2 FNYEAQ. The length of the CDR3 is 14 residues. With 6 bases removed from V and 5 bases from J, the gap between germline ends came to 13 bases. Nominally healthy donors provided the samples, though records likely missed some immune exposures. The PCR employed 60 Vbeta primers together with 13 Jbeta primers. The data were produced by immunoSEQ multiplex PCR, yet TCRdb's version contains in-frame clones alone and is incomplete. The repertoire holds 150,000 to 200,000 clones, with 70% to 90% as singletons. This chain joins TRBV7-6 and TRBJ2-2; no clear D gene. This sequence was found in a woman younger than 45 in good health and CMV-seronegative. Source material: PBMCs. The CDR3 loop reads CASSLLPSTGELFF. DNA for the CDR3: TGTGCCAGCAGTCTACTCCCTTCTACCGGGGAGCTGTTTTTT.